This T cell receptor beta chain was documented in a study of blood T cell repertoires in COVID-19. With 4 bases removed from V and 6 bases from J, the gap between germline ends came to 9 bases. The length of the CDR3 is 13 residues. The germline V gene has CDR1 LGHNT and CDR2 FRNRAP. Profiled with immunoSEQ multiplex PCR; TCRdb holds only in-frame clones, not every one. The data show more than 150,000 clones, around 89% seen once. Specimen: peripheral blood. The chain employs TRBV12-5 and TRBJ1-4, with D uncertain. The clonotype was recovered from a man aged 60 to 69 with acute or convalescent COVID-19. The CDR3 DNA reads as TGTGCTAGTGGTTCGGGAGGTGATGAAAAACTGTTTTTT. This sequence encodes CASGSGGDEKLFF. Based on the CDR3 plus reference TRBV12-5 and TRBJ1-4, the full variable domain is DARVTQTPRHKVTEMGQEVTMRCQPILGHNTVFWYRQTMMQGLELLAYFRNRAPLDDSGMPKDRFSAEMPDATLATLKIQPSEPRDSAVYFCASGSGGDEKLFFGSGTQLSVL.